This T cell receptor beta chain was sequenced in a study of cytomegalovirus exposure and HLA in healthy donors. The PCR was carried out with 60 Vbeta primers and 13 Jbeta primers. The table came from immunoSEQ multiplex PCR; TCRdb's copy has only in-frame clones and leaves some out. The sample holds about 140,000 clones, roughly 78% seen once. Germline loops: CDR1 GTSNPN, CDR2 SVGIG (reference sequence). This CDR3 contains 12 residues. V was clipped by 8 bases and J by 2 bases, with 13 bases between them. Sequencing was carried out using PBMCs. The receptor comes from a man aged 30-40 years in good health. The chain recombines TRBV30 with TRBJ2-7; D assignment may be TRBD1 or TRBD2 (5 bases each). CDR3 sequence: CAGTVVTYEQYF. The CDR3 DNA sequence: TGTGCCGGGACGGTAGTGACCTACGAGCAGTACTTC.